This record concerns one TCR beta chain sequence. The assay was immunoSEQ multiplex PCR, and TCRdb's table has in-frame clones only and misses some. The sample lists approximately 160,000 clones; 76% were seen once. The data derive from a study of blood T cell repertoires in COVID-19. Trimming pared 2 bases from V and 0 bases from J, leaving 8 bases between. The CDR3 loop spans 14 amino acids. Germline V CDR1 and CDR2: GTSNPN, SVGIG (reference sequence). The sequenced sample consisted of peripheral blood. The rearrangement links TRBV30 to TRBJ1-5; D not resolved. This clonotype was sampled from a woman older than 75 with acute or convalescent COVID-19. The CDR3 region is CAWSPGNSNQPQHF. The CDR3 coding sequence is TGTGCCTGGAGTCCCGGTAATAGCAATCAGCCCCAGCATTTT. The full variable domain, rest sourced from reference TRBV30 and TRBJ1-5, is SQTIHQWPATLVQPVGSPLSLECTVEGTSNPNLYWYRQAAGRGLQLLFYSVGIGQISSEVPQNLSASRPQDRQFILSSKKLLLSDSGFYLCAWSPGNSNQPQHFGDGTRLSIL.